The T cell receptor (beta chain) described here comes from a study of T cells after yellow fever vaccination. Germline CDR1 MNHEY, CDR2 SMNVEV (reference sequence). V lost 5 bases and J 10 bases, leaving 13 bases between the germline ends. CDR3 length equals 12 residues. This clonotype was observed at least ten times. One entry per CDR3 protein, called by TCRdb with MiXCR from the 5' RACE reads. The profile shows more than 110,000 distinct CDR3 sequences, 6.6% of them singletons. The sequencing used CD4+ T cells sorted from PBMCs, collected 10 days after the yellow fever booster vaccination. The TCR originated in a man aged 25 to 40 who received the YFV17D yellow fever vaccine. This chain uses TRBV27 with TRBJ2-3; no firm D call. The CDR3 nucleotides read TGTGCCAGCAGTCTAAAAGGGAACCCGCAGTATTTT. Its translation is CASSLKGNPQYF.